Below are 10 T cell receptor beta chains sequenced from a single sample in a study of T-cell reconstitution after alpha-beta-depleted transplantation in children. Library preparation (for TCRbeta) was performed with unique molecular identifiers. TCRdb redid the calling of the PCR reads with MiXCR, one entry per CDR3 protein. The top ten clones hold around 4% of a sample with 380,000 or so distinct CDR3 sequences, less than 15% of them seen once. This specimen was PBMCs, taken from the stem cell graft. These receptors were collected from a human donor who donated a stem cell graft to a child with Fanconi anemia.

This clonotype was observed a handful of times. This clone may be a read error of a much larger clone one base away. V usage is TRBV12-3 or TRBV12-4 and J usage is TRBJ2-1; TRBD2 agrees at 8 bases. J was trimmed by 2 bases and V by 4 bases; bases with no gene match: 1. CDR3 length: 14 amino acids. As DNA, the CDR3 is TGTGCCAGCAGTTCGGGACTAGCCTACAATGAGCAGTTCTTC. This sequence encodes CASSSGLAYNEQFF.

J is TRBJ1-2 and V is TRBV11-2; maybe TRBD1 (6 bases). CDR3 length equals 12 residues. The germline V gene has CDR1 SGHAT and CDR2 FQNNGV. Trimming cost V 5 bases and J 8 bases, with 12 bases left between them. The DNA of the CDR3 is TGTGCCAGCAGCGCCGACAGGTTCGGCTACACCTTC. This codes for CASSADRFGYTF.

This clonotype was seen ten or more times. This chain uses TRBV20-1 with TRBJ2-3; the match to TRBD2 covers 8 bases. The CDR3 extends over 15 amino acids. Per the germline V gene, CDR1 is DFQATT and CDR2 is SNEGSKA (reference sequence). J lost 0 bases, V lost 3 bases, and 5 bases had no gene match. CDR3 in DNA: TGCAGTGCTAGCAAAGCGGGGGTTAGCACAGATACGCAGTATTTT. Translated: CSASKAGVSTDTQYF.

This clonotype was counted at least ten times. This chain connects TRBV12-3 or TRBV12-4 to TRBJ2-5; D may match TRBD1 or TRBD2 (6 bases each). CDR3 length: 12 residues. V lost 7 bases to trimming and J lost 6 bases, with 12 bases between them. CDR3 nucleotides: TGTGCCAGCACGGAGGGACACAAGACCCAGTACTTC. Translating it yields CASTEGHKTQYF.

The chain recombines TRBV20-1 with TRBJ1-2; D is possibly TRBD1 (5 bases). V lost 2 bases and J 4 bases, leaving 17 bases between the germline ends. Germline assignment: CDR1 DFQATT and CDR2 SNEGSKA (reference sequence). The CDR3 consists of 15 residues. The CDR3 is CSARKSGLESYGYTF. In nucleotides, the CDR3 is TGCAGTGCTAGAAAATCGGGGCTTGAGAGCTATGGCTACACCTTC.

This clonotype has just a few counts. V is TRBV7-9 and J is TRBJ2-1; D is unresolved. The V gene lost 4 bases and the J gene lost 3 bases, with 16 bases spanning the gap. This CDR3 spans 16 amino acids. CDR1 and CDR2 (germline): SEHNR, FQNEAQ (reference sequence). In DNA, the CDR3 is TGTGCCAGCAGCTCCCAGTCGGTTTCAAGCTACAATGAGCAGTTCTTC. Amino acids: CASSSQSVSSYNEQFF.

The V call is TRBV5-1, the J call TRBJ2-7, with D perhaps TRBD1 (6 bases). CDR1 is SGHRS, CDR2 YFSETQ, per germline. The length of the CDR3 is 16 residues. V gave up 4 bases and J gave up 5 bases, with 22 bases separating them. The CDR3 DNA follows: TGCGCCAGCAGCCAAGATCAGACAGCGGACAGCGACGAGCAGTACTTC. This gives the protein CASSQDQTADSDEQYF.

V gene TRBV12-3 or TRBV12-4 combines with J gene TRBJ1-5; no reliable D call. The CDR3 extends over 15 amino acids. V was trimmed by 7 bases and J by 5 bases, leaving 18 bases between them. The CDR3 DNA follows: TGTGCCAGCACCGTGCACATGGGGTTCGATCAGCCCCAGCATTTT. Its protein is CASTVHMGFDQPQHF.

This clonotype occurred a few times. The genes are TRBV29-1 and TRBJ1-1; TRBD1 matches at 8 bases. V lost 4 bases and J lost 1; bases outside the gene matches: 5. The CDR3 is made up of 14 amino acids. Germline lookup yields CDR1 SQVTM and CDR2 ANQGSEA. The CDR3 DNA sequence: TGCAGCGTTGGGACAGGGTCGACGAACACTGAAGCTTTCTTT. Translation: CSVGTGSTNTEAFF.

The CDR3 spells CATSDATASSGNTIYF. In DNA form, the CDR3 reads TGTGCCACCAGTGATGCGACAGCGAGCTCTGGAAACACCATATATTTT. The chain has TRBV24-1 and TRBJ1-3, with D possibly TRBD1 on 5 matching bases. CDR1 and CDR2 (germline): KGHDR, SFDVKD. Trimming took 3 bases from V and 0 from J, leaving 11 bases between them. This CDR3 contains 16 residues.